The source of this T cell receptor beta chain is a study of cytomegalovirus exposure and HLA in healthy donors. Both 60 Vbeta primers and 13 Jbeta primers went into the PCR. The method was immunoSEQ multiplex PCR; TCRdb's version includes in-frame clones alone and lacks a portion of them. The repertoire includes 200,000 to 250,000 clones, approximately 88% of them detected once, and 0.71% sits in the top ten. Study outcomes and limitations: The authors enumerated some 170 TCR beta chains as linked to cytomegalovirus. A few V segments could not be told apart, such as TRBV6-2 and TRBV6-3, and were left out. Immune exposure information comprised only CMV serostatus.

The trim removed 4 bases at V and 6 bases at J, leaving 10 bases unmatched. The CDR3 is made up of 15 amino acids. The germline V gene encodes CDR1 SGHRS and CDR2 YFSETQ. As regards this clone: The antigen is undetermined.

This TCR was recovered from a boy between 2 and 10 years old in good health and CMV-seronegative. The genes are TRBV5-1 and TRBJ2-7, with TRBD1 matching over 10 bases. The material sequenced was PBMCs. In nucleotides, the CDR3 is TGCGCCAGCAGCGATACCCGGGACAGGGGTGTCGAGCAGTACTTC. Protein: CASSDTRDRGVEQYF.